This T cell receptor (beta chain) was identified in a study of molecular identifiers for immune sequencing clone quantification. Both previously described methods and listed TCR primers were employed to make bulk TCR libraries. MiXCR, run by TCRdb on the PCR reads, gives a single entry per CDR3 protein. The sample holds hundreds of thousands of distinct CDR3 sequences, over 20% seen once. The CDR3 consists of 14 residues. V was cut by 5 bases and J by 2 bases, with 10 bases left in between. Germline V gene lookup returns CDR1 MNHEY and CDR2 SVGEGT. Specimen: naive CD8+ T cells from blood, with Jurkat cell RNA spiked in. Subset indicated: FACS-sorted CD8+CD4-CCR7+CD45RA+ naive T cells. This TCR was sampled from a human donor in good health. Some libraries in this study had Jurkat cell RNA spiked in. The V gene is TRBV6-2 or TRBV6-3, the J gene TRBJ1-5; D not certain. CDR3 nucleotides: TGTGCCAGCAGTCCCAGAGGACGCAATCAGCCCCAGCATTTT. Its translation: CASSPRGRNQPQHF.